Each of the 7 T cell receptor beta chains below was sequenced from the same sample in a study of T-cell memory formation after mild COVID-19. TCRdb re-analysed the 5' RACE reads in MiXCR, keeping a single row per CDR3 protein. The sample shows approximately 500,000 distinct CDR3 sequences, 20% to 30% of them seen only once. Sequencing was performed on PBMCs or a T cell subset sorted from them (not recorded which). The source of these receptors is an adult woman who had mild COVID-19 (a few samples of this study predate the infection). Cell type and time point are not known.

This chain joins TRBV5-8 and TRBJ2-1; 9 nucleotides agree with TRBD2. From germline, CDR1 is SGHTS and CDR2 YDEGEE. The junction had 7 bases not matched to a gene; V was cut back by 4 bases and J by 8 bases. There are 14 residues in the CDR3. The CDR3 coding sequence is TGTGCCAGCAGCCTCGATAGCGGGAGCGATGAGCAGTTCTTC. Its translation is CASSLDSGSDEQFF. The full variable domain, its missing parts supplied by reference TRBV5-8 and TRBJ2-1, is EAGVTQSPTHLIKTRGQQATLRCSPISGHTSVYWYQQALGLGLQFLLWYDEGEERNRGNFPPRFSGRQFPNYSSELNVNALELEDSALYLCASSLDSGSDEQFFGPGTRLTVL.

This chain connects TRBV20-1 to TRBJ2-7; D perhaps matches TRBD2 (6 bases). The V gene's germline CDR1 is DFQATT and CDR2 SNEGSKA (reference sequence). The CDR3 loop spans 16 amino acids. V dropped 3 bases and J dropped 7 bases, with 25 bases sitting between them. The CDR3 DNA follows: TGCAGTGCTAGTGGGTTGCCGGGACTCCCTGATGGGGAGCAGTACTTC. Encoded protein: CSASGLPGLPDGEQYF.

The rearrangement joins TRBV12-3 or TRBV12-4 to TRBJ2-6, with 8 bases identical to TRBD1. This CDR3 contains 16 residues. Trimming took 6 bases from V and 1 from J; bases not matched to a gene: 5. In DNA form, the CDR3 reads TGTGCCAGCAGATGGACAGGGCGGTCTGGGGCCAACGTCCTGACTTTC. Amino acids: CASRWTGRSGANVLTF.

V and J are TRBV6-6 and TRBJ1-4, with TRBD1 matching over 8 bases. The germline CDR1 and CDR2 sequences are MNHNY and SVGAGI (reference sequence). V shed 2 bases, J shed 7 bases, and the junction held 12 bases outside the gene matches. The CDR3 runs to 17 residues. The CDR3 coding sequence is TGTGCCAGCAGTTACACCCAGGGGGCAAGATTCGGTGAAAAACTGTTTTTT. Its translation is CASSYTQGARFGEKLFF.

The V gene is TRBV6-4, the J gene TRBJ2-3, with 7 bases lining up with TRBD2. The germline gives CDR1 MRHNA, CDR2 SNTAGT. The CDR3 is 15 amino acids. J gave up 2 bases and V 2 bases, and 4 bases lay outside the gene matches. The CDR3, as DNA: TGTGCCAGCAGTGACCAGGGACTATACACAGATACGCAGTATTTT. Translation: CASSDQGLYTDTQYF.

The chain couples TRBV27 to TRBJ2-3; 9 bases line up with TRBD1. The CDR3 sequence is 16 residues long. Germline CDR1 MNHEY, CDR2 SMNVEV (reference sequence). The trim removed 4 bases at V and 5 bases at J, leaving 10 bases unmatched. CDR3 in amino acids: CASSSRGGQGKDTQYF. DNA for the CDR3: TGTGCCAGCAGTTCCCGTGGGGGACAGGGAAAAGATACGCAGTATTTT.

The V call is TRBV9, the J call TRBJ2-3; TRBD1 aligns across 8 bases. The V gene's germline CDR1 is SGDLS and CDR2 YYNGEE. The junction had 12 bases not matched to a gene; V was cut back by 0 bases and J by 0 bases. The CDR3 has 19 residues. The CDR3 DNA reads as TGTGCCAGCAGCGTAGATCAGGGGGACAGGCTGAGTAGCACAGATACGCAGTATTTT. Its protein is CASSVDQGDRLSSTDTQYF.